The text below deals with one TCR beta chain. The antigen this receptor binds is unknown. No base-level quality is on record; no much larger clone is a single base apart. Library preparation employed RACE. Sequencing instrument: NextSeq 500. During library preparation, unique molecular identifiers were attached to individual cDNA molecules so that TCRs could be counted in a quantitative, reproducible way. Both TCR alpha and TCR beta chains were sequenced from each blood RNA sample. On the authors' methods: The median number of TCRs per sample was roughly 98,000, ranging from about 20,000 to 750,000. V, J and CDR3 annotation of the TCR reads was performed with the Decombinator software suite. To make PS versus PT1 abundance plots, every sample was subsampled to the same number of TCRs (28,000). TCRs were defined as expanded if absent before sensitization and observed at least eight times at the 2-week time point. The public reads were reanalyzed by TCRdb: fastp trimming at Q25, MiXCR alignment, in-frame beta chains only. Identical CDR3 proteins give one entry, which carries the most common genes and DNA. TCRdb, not the original authors, processed these V and J calls. This sample gives about 80,000 distinct CDR3 sequences in total; less than 15% of them show up just once. The ten most abundant clones make up 3.5% to 6% of the sample.

The meaning of the sample's time point label: pre-sensitization, week 0. The sample's treatment or condition label, decoded: therapeutic diphenylcyclopropenone sensitization with weekly scalp DPC. Blood at each patch-test visit was drawn before the patch test was applied. Eligible patients were aged 18 to 70, diagnosed with alopecia, deemed suitable for DPC therapy, and excluded if pregnant. Unfractionated whole blood was collected in Tempus Blood RNA tubes, and total RNA was extracted from that blood. The sample belongs to a study of human T cells and chemical hapten exposure listed by TCRdb under 2021. Looking at the study overall: For sensitization, 2% DPC in acetone was applied to a roughly 2 cm by roughly 2 cm area of upper inner arm skin. About 27 alopecia patients gave blood for TCR sequencing at one to four time points (pre-sensitization, 2, 6 and 24 weeks). Libraries were combined into a pool for sequencing, and differences in TCR yield between samples came mainly from small differences in library volumes within the pool. In alopecia patients, the study followed how the peripheral blood TCR repertoire changed in vivo over primary and secondary sensitization to diphenylcyclopropenone (DPC), a hapten. Throughout the study period of around 24 weeks, patients also received therapeutic DPC doses to the scalp every week. Patch testing was done on the upper back using Finn chambers containing 0.01% DPC, and results were scored after 6 days according to International Contact Dermatitis Research Group standards. The patient cohort, mostly female, included alopecia areata with under or over 50% scalp involvement, alopecia totalis and alopecia universalis. Patient blood was sampled pre-sensitization (week 0) and at 2, 6 and about 24 weeks after DPC sensitization.

What the research found in general, with its limitations: Because every patient had alopecia, a presumed autoimmune disease, the patients' immune response might differ from that of healthy individuals. DPC sensitization did not change how many TCRs were above 1 in 1000 frequency, and no evidence was found of alterations in global repertoire structure. Patch test score was positively correlated with the number of PT1 expanded TCRs, with significance at thresholds 8, 16 and 32 but not at 4. After repeated subsampling, changes were observed in the strength of the expansion versus patch-test correlation and in the threshold at which the correlation became significant. Expanded TCRs formed significantly more large CDR3 similarity clusters than pre-sensitization or healthy control sets, consistent with antigen-driven responses.

The starting material was whole blood, obtained in connection with sensitization to the hapten diphenylcyclopropenone (DPC). The receptor was isolated from a woman between 45 and 65 years old with alopecia areata. Some clones in this sample may be carry-over from other donors' samples.

The nucleotide sequence is given as TGTGCCAGCAGTGAACTGGGGGGTACGCAGTATTTT. This yields the protein CASSELGGTQYF. The chain uses TRBV6-1 and TRBJ2-3; perhaps TRBD2 is the D gene, with 6 bases matching. V is pared back by 2 bases and J by 8 bases, with 8 bases lying between the germline termini. The CDR3 runs 12 amino acids, cysteine and phenylalanine included. Only the CDR3 DNA stays, 36 bases, in frame from base 1. Via the germline V gene, CDR1 is MNHNS and CDR2 SASEGT.